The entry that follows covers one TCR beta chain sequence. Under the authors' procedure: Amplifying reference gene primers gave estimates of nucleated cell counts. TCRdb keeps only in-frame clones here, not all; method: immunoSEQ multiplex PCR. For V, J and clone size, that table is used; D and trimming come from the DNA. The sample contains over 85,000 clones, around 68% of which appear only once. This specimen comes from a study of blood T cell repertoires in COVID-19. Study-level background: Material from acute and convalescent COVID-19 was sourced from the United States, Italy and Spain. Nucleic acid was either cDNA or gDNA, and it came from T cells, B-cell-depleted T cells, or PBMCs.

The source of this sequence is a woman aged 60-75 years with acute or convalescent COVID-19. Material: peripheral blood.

The CDR3 DNA sequence: TGTGCCAGCAGCGAACGACTAGCGGGGGGGGCAGATACGCAGTATTTT. Protein sequence: CASSERLAGGADTQYF. This chain uses TRBV7-2 with TRBJ2-3; 14 bases line up with TRBD2. This CDR3 has 16 residues. Germline values: CDR1 SGHTA, CDR2 FQGNSA. V shed 5 bases and J 4 bases; nucleotides not matched to a gene: 5.